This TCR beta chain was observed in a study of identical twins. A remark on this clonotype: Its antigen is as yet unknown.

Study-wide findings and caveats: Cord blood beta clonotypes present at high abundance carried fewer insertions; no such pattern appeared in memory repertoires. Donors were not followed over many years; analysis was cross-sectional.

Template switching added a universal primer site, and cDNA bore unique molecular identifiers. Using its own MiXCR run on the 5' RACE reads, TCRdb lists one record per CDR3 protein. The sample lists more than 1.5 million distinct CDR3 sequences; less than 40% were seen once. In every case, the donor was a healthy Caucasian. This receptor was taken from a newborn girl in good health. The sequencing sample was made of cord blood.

CDR3 loop: CSARDGRLAARGYNEQFF. The CDR3, as DNA: TGCAGTGCTAGAGACGGGCGCCTAGCTGCAAGAGGGTACAATGAGCAGTTCTTC. This chain links TRBV20-1 with TRBJ2-1; possibly TRBD2 for D (5 bases). This CDR3 has 18 residues. CDR1 and CDR2 from the germline V gene are DFQATT and SNEGSKA (reference sequence). Trimming left V 0 bases short and J 4 bases short, with 22 bases between.